The 18 T cell receptor beta chains below were found in one sample sequenced in a study of graft-versus-host responses after intestinal transplantation. These receptors have no known antigen. The data were produced by immunoSEQ multiplex PCR, yet TCRdb's version contains in-frame clones alone and is incomplete. The profile shows about 120,000 clones, approximately 90% of them singletons. The sequencing here drew on unstimulated CD4+ T cells sorted from spleen or lymph node cells, taken before intestinal transplant. The receptors here all came from a human donor who received an intestinal transplant.

The chain uses TRBV5-1 and TRBJ2-2; 8 nucleotides agree with TRBD2. This CDR3 contains 17 residues. In germline, CDR1 is SGHRS, CDR2 YFSETQ. V lost 0 bases and J lost 4; bases outside the gene matches: 8. This CDR3 reads CASSLVAGMEVTGELFF. DNA for the CDR3: TGCGCCAGCAGCTTGGTAGCGGGAATGGAAGTCACCGGGGAGCTGTTTTTT.

The chain links TRBV4-1 to TRBJ2-1; 10 nucleotides align to TRBD1. This CDR3 contains 20 residues. CDR1 is MGHRA and CDR2 is YSYEKL in the germline V gene. Germline trimming cut 2 bases from V and 10 bases from J; bases unmatched to any gene: 23. DNA of the CDR3: TGCGCCAGCAGCCAACCGGGACAGGGGAAACCGAAGGGAGGGATTAGGGAGCAGTTCTTC. It yields the protein CASSQPGQGKPKGGIREQFF.

The chain uses TRBV6-5 and TRBJ2-3, with a possible D match to TRBD2 (6 bases). Germline CDR1 and CDR2: MNHEY and SVGAGI. The CDR3 contains 15 residues. V shed 2 bases and J shed 0 bases, with 9 bases lying between them. CDR3 sequence reads: CASSYGLPSTDTQYF. As DNA, the CDR3 is TGTGCCAGCAGTTACGGACTACCGAGCACAGATACGCAGTATTTT.

V gene TRBV15 combines with J gene TRBJ2-5; D gene uncertain. The J call may be faulty, since TRBJ2-7 better matches the DNA end. Looked up from germline, CDR1 is LNHNV and CDR2 is YYDKDF (reference sequence). The CDR3 loop spans 13 amino acids. CDR3: CATSMRSSYEQYF. The DNA of the CDR3 is TGTGCCACCAGCATGAGGTCCTCCTACGAGCAGTACTTC.

This sequence joins TRBV25-1 and TRBJ2-1; D ambiguous. Germline loops: CDR1 MGHDK, CDR2 SYGVNS. Trimming removed 1 base from V and 6 bases from J, with 10 bases in between. There are 14 residues in the CDR3. CDR3 residues: CASSESPTPNEQFF. The CDR3 nucleotides read TGTGCCAGCAGTGAATCCCCCACTCCCAATGAGCAGTTCTTC.

The chain is built from TRBV18 and TRBJ2-7; D might be TRBD1 (5 bases). The germline gives CDR1 KGHSH, CDR2 LQKENI. Trimming took 5 bases from V and 0 from J, leaving 11 bases between them. This CDR3 region has 14 residues. The CDR3, as DNA: TGTGCCAGCTCATCCGGACAACCCTCCTACGAGCAGTACTTC. It translates to CASSSGQPSYEQYF.

The chain combines TRBV11-3 with TRBJ2-3; 7 bases align to TRBD1. The CDR3 runs to 13 residues. With 5 bases clipped from V and 11 bases from J, the junction kept 10 bases outside the gene matches. CDR1 and CDR2 from the germline V gene are SGHNT and YENEEA. The CDR3 DNA is TGTGCCAGCAGCATAGGACAGGCTCGAGTGCAGTATTTT. Protein: CASSIGQARVQYF.

CDR3 bases: TGTGCCAGCAGCCCTAGACAGGGGATCAATGAGCAGTTCTTC. Translating gives CASSPRQGINEQFF. The chain uses TRBV5-4 and TRBJ2-1, with 8 positions matching TRBD1. The CDR3 covers 14 residues. Trimming removed 4 bases from V and 6 bases from J; junction bases left unmatched: 6. Germline V gene data show CDR1 as SGHNT and CDR2 as YYREEE (reference sequence).

V and J are TRBV14 and TRBJ2-7; 14 bases match TRBD2. The CDR3 contains 20 residues. The junction had 16 bases not matched to a gene; V was cut back by 3 bases and J by 3 bases. Per germline, CDR1 SGHDN and CDR2 FVKESK. In DNA form, the CDR3 reads TGTGCCAGCAGCCAGGACCCTCGGGGACTAGCGGGAGCCGGGTTCTACGAGCAGTACTTC. This gives the protein CASSQDPRGLAGAGFYEQYF. Together with reference TRBV14 and TRBJ2-7, the CDR3 gives the full variable domain: EAGVTQFPSHSVIEKGQTVTLRCDPISGHDNLYWYRRVMGKEIKFLLHFVKESKQDESGMPNNRFLAERTGGTYSTLKVQPAELEDSGVYFCASSQDPRGLAGAGFYEQYFGPGTRLTVT.

The CDR3 is CASSFTQGLSNQPQHF. CDR3 nucleotides: TGTGCCAGCAGTTTCACCCAGGGGCTTAGCAATCAGCCCCAGCATTTT. The chain links TRBV28 to TRBJ1-5, with TRBD1 as a possible D gene (6 bases). The V end lost 3 bases, the J end lost 0 bases, and 12 bases lay between the germline ends. Looked up from germline, CDR1 is MDHEN and CDR2 is SYDVKM. This CDR3 region has 16 residues.

This sequence joins TRBV7-9 and TRBJ1-3; 7 nucleotides line up with TRBD1. Trimming took 5 bases from V and 1 from J; bases not matched to a gene: 11. Germline lookup yields CDR1 SEHNR and CDR2 FQNEAQ (reference sequence). The CDR3 length is 17 residues. CDR3 in amino acids: CASSPRQGPVSGNTIYF. In DNA, the CDR3 is TGTGCCAGCAGCCCCCGACAGGGCCCTGTGTCTGGAAACACCATATATTTT.

The chain is built from TRBV4-3 and TRBJ1-6; 8 bases fit TRBD1. Unmatched junction bases numbered 3, after V lost 0 bases and J lost 5 bases. Germline CDR1 and CDR2: LGHNA and YSLEER. The CDR3 is 16 amino acids. CDR3 sequence: CASSQDWTGNNSPLHF. CDR3 DNA sequence: TGCGCCAGCAGCCAAGATTGGACAGGGAATAATTCACCCCTCCACTTT.

V and J are TRBV5-1 and TRBJ1-4; D gene ambiguous. The germline gives CDR1 SGHRS, CDR2 YFSETQ. This CDR3 is built from 15 residues. With 4 bases removed from V and 8 bases from J, the gap between germline ends came to 18 bases. The CDR3 protein is CASSRWAVGGEKLFF. The CDR3 DNA reads TGCGCCAGCAGCCGATGGGCGGTGGGAGGGGAAAAACTGTTTTTT.

This chain links TRBV18 with TRBJ1-6, with D perhaps TRBD1 (6 bases). The CDR3 has 15 amino acids. Germline CDR1 reads KGHSH; CDR2 reads LQKENI. Trimming pared 3 bases from V and 4 bases from J, leaving 10 bases between. The CDR3 is CASSPGQGYNSPLHF. CDR3 sequence (DNA): TGTGCCAGCTCACCCGGGCAGGGGTATAATTCACCCCTCCACTTT. The entire variable domain, with the rest obtained from reference TRBV18 and TRBJ1-6, is as follows: NAGVMQNPRHLVRRRGQEARLRCSPMKGHSHVYWYRQLPEEGLKFMVYLQKENIIDESGMPKERFSAEFPKEGPSILRIQQVVRGDSAAYFCASSPGQGYNSPLHFGNGTRLTVT.

The chain is built from TRBV15 and TRBJ2-3; D possibly corresponds to TRBD1 (5 bases). This CDR3 is 14 amino acids long. V dropped 3 bases and J dropped 5 bases, with 12 bases sitting between them. Germline values: CDR1 LNHNV, CDR2 YYDKDF (reference sequence). This CDR3 reads CATSSTDSIDTQYF. The CDR3 DNA is TGTGCCACCAGCAGTACCGACAGTATAGATACGCAGTATTTT.

The rearrangement links TRBV5-1 to TRBJ2-7, with 7 bases aligning to TRBD2. Germline V gene data show CDR1 as SGHRS and CDR2 as YFSETQ. This CDR3 comprises 15 residues. The ends lost 0 bases at V and 0 bases at J; junction bases unmatched: 3. CDR3 sequence reads: CASSLDGGSSYEQYF. CDR3 in DNA: TGCGCCAGCAGCTTGGACGGGGGGAGCTCCTACGAGCAGTACTTC.

This clone was recorded only once. The chain uses TRBV5-4 and TRBJ2-1, with TRBD1 as a possible D gene (5 bases). The V end was cut by 5 bases, the J end by 11 bases, with 17 bases between. CDR1 and CDR2 (germline): SGHNT, YYREEE (reference sequence). The CDR3 runs to 13 residues. CDR3 region: CASSWGAEYKQFF. CDR3 bases: TGTGCCAGCAGTTGGGGCGCGGAATACAAGCAGTTCTTC. Together with reference TRBV5-4 and TRBJ2-1, the CDR3 gives the full variable domain: ETGVTQSPTHLIKTRGQQVTLRCSSQSGHNTVSWYQQALGQGPQFIFQYYREEENGRGNFPPRFSGLQFPNYSSELNVNALELDDSALYLCASSWGAEYKQFFGPGTRLTVL.

The CDR3 DNA sequence: TGTGCCAGCAGCCGAGACACGAGCTACGAGCAGTACTTC. Its translation is CASSRDTSYEQYF. The chain employs TRBV6-5 and TRBJ2-7, with unresolved D. Trimming took 6 bases from V and 3 from J, leaving 12 bases between them. The CDR3 contains 13 residues. Germline V gives CDR1 MNHEY, CDR2 SVGAGI.